The next 9 T cell receptor beta chains were all read from a single sample in a study of blood T cell repertoires in COVID-19. Clones were sequenced by immunoSEQ multiplex PCR, and TCRdb holds only the in-frame ones, with some missing. This table has some 320,000 clones, 80% to 90% appearing once. Sequencing used PBMCs or T cells enriched from blood (not recorded which). These receptors originate from a woman younger than 45 who had recovered from COVID-19.

The chain is built from TRBV6-1 and TRBJ1-1, with D tentatively TRBD1 (6 bases). V lost 3 bases and J lost 3, with 20 bases in between. Germline V gene lookup returns CDR1 MNHNS and CDR2 SASEGT. The CDR3 sequence is 17 residues long. The DNA for the CDR3 is TGTGCCAGCAGTGACAGGGGATCTCCTGCACGGGACACTGAAGCTTTCTTT. Translating it yields CASSDRGSPARDTEAFF.

V gene TRBV5-6 combines with J gene TRBJ2-3, with D uncertain. The germline gives CDR1 SGHDT, CDR2 YYEEEE. V lost 2 bases and J 1 base, leaving 14 bases between the germline ends. CDR3 length: 16 amino acids. DNA for the CDR3: TGTGCCAGCAGCTTCCATACCACCTCGGGCACAGATACGCAGTATTTT. This codes for CASSFHTTSGTDTQYF.

This sequence joins TRBV23-1 and TRBJ2-5, with 7 bases that match TRBD2. TRBV23-1 is an open reading frame, and its role is uncertain. CDR3 length equals 16 residues. With 4 bases clipped from V and 7 bases from J, the junction kept 15 bases outside the gene matches. The CDR3 is CASSPSLAGVGLTQYF. The CDR3 DNA reads TGCGCCAGCAGTCCCTCCTTGGCGGGGGTCGGTTTGACCCAGTACTTC.

This chain's CDR3 is CASSPQQGSAYGYTF. The CDR3 nucleotides are TGTGCCAGCTCACCTCAACAGGGGTCGGCCTATGGCTACACCTTC. This chain joins TRBV18 and TRBJ1-2; 7 bases fit TRBD1. V lost 3 bases and J lost 4; bases outside the gene matches: 8. This CDR3 comprises 15 residues. CDR1 KGHSH and CDR2 LQKENI come from the germline V gene.

V usage is TRBV7-2 and J usage is TRBJ1-4, with D perhaps TRBD1 (6 bases). The V end was cut by 5 bases, the J end by 8 bases, with 15 bases between. The CDR3 is 14 amino acids. Germline CDR1 reads SGHTA; CDR2 reads FQGNSA. CDR3 protein: CASSLGGRGEKLFF. The CDR3 DNA sequence: TGTGCCAGCAGCCTTGGTGGCAGGGGAGAAAAACTGTTTTTT.

J is TRBJ2-5 and V is TRBV3-1 (or the pseudogene TRBV3-2), with 8 bases that match TRBD2. Germline CDR1 reads LGHDT; CDR2 reads YNNKEL (reference sequence). The length of the CDR3 is 16 residues. J lost 3 bases, V lost 3 bases, and 9 bases had no gene match. CDR3 sequence: CASSQLIAGGKETQYF. In DNA, the CDR3 is TGTGCCAGCAGCCAGCTGATCGCGGGGGGAAAAGAGACCCAGTACTTC.

V gene TRBV15 combines with J gene TRBJ2-1; D is uncertain. V dropped 10 bases and J dropped 0 bases, with 16 bases sitting between them. In germline, CDR1 is LNHNV, CDR2 YYDKDF (reference sequence). The CDR3 runs to 15 residues. As DNA, the CDR3 is TGTGCCATCCAGCCCGAGAGGAGCTCCTACAATGAGCAGTTCTTC. Its translation is CAIQPERSSYNEQFF.

The chain uses TRBV9 and TRBJ1-1, with D maybe TRBD1 (5 bases). The CDR3 loop spans 16 amino acids. Germline CDR1 and CDR2: SGDLS and YYNGEE. Trimming removed 3 bases at V and 0 bases at J, with 15 bases between. This chain's CDR3 is CASSAMSGTLNTEAFF. The CDR3 DNA is TGTGCCAGCAGCGCCATGTCCGGGACTCTGAACACTGAAGCTTTCTTT. The full variable domain, completed using reference TRBV9 and TRBJ1-1, is DSGVTQTPKHLITATGQRVTLRCSPRSGDLSVYWYQQSLDQGLQFLIQYYNGEERAKGNILERFSAQQFPDLHSELNLSSLELGDSALYFCASSAMSGTLNTEAFFGQGTRLTVV.

This clone was observed a single time. The chain is built from TRBV5-4 and TRBJ1-2, with 7 bases that match TRBD1. Germline CDR1 SGHNT, CDR2 YYREEE (reference sequence). V lost 4 bases, J lost 4 bases, and 7 bases stayed unmatched. The CDR3 has 14 amino acids. CDR3 in DNA: TGTGCCAGCAGCCTTACAGGGGTTGGCTATGGCTACACCTTC. Translating gives CASSLTGVGYGYTF.